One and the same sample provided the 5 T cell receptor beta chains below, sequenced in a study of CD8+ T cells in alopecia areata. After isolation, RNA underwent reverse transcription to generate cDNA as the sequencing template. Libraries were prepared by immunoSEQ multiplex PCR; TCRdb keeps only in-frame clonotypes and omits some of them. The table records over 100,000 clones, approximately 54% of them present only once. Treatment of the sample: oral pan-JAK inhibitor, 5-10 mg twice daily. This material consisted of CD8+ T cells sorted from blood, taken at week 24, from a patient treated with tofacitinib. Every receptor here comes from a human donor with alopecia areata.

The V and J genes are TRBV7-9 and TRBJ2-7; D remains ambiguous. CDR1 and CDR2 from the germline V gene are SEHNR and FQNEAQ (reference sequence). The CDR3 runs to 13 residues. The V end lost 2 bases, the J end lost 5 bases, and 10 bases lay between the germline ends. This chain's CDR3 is CASSLTAGNEQYF. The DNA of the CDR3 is TGTGCCAGCAGCTTAACCGCTGGGAACGAGCAGTACTTC.

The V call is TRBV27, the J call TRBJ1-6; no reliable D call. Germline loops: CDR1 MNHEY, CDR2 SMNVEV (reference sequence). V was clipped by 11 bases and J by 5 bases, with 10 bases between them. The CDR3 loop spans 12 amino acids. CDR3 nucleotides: TGTGCCTACTCCCTGAATAATTCACCCCTCCACTTT. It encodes CAYSLNNSPLHF.

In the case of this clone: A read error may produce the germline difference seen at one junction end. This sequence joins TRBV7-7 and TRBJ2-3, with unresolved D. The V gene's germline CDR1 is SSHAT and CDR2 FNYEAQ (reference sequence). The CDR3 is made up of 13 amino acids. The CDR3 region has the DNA TGTGCTAGCAGCTTAGTCGTAGCAGATACGCAGTATTTT. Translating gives CASSLVVADTQYF.

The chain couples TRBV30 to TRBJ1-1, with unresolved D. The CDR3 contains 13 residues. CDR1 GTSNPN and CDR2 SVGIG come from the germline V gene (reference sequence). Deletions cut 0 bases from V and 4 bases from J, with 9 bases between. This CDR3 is CAWSVQPSTEAFF. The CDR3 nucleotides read TGTGCCTGGAGTGTACAGCCAAGCACTGAAGCTTTCTTT.

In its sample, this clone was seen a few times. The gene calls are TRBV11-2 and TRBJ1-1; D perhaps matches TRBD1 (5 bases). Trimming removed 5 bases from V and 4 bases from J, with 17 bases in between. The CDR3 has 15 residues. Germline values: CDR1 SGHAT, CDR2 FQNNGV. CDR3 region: CASSPTRGGGTEAFF. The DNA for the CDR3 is TGTGCCAGCAGCCCGACCCGGGGGGGTGGCACTGAAGCTTTCTTT.